This T cell receptor beta chain was recorded in a study of OX40 agonist ivuxolimab in advanced cancers. The germline CDR1 and CDR2 sequences are SNHLY and FYNNEI. This CDR3 contains 16 residues. The ends lost 4 bases at V and 4 bases at J; junction bases unmatched: 8. The repertoire was sequenced with immunoSEQ multiplex PCR; TCRdb's copy has only in-frame clones and lacks some. The profile shows 60,000 to 90,000 clones, more than 75% of them singletons. The source material was CD4+ or CD8+ T cells sorted from blood, sampled in a trial of the OX40 agonist ivuxolimab. The chain recombines TRBV2 with TRBJ2-2; 8 bases fit TRBD1. This clonotype was obtained from an adult with an advanced solid tumor such as melanoma, head and neck, liver or kidney cancer. The CDR3 here is CASSGHRGTGTGELFF. CDR3 coding DNA: TGTGCCAGCAGTGGGCACAGGGGGACGGGCACCGGGGAGCTGTTTTTT.